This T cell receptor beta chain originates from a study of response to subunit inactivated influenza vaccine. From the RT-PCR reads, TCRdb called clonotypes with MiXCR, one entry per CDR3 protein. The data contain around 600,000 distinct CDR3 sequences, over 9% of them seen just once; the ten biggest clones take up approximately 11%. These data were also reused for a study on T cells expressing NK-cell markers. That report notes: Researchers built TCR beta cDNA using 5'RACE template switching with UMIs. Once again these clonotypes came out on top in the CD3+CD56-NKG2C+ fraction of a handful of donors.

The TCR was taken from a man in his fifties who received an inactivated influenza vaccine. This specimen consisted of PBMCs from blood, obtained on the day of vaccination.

CDR3 coding DNA: TGTGCCAGCAGCTTAGGGTCTGGCGGGAAATCTAGCACAGATACGCAGTATTTT. It translates to CASSLGSGGKSSTDTQYF. The chain joins TRBV7-6 to TRBJ2-3; D might be TRBD2 (6 bases). V shed 1 base and J shed 0 bases, with 17 bases lying between them. There are 18 residues in the CDR3. The germline V gene encodes CDR1 SGHVS and CDR2 FNYEAQ.